Listed below are T cell receptor beta chains from one sample, sequenced in a study of siplizumab effects on memory and regulatory T cells. Assay used: immunoSEQ multiplex PCR; TCRdb lists only in-frame clones, some missing. The data show some 97,000 clones, 94% seen once. The sequenced material came from Tregs sorted from blood. These receptors came from a human donor in good health. The CDR3 runs from the conserved cysteine through the conserved F or W. The D gene is left open where the match is weak. Not all rows give a size; the values are once, few, many and, for expanded clones, a class.

cdr3_nt cdr3_aa d_call clone_size j_call v_call
TGTGCCAGCAGACCTCCAGGGTCCTCTGGCTACACCTTC CASRPPGSSGYTF - - TRBJ1-2 TRBV6-5
TGTGCCAGCAGCGCAGGGAGCAGTTTGGTAGCGACCCGCTCCTACGAGCAGTACTTC CASSAGSSLVATRSYEQYF - - TRBJ2-7 TRBV9
TGTGCCAGCAGCTTTCCCGCCGGGGAGCTGTTTTTT CASSFPAGELFF - - TRBJ2-2 TRBV5-6
TGTGCCAGCCAAGGGGTACGGAAGGACTTCTATGGCTACACCTTC CASQGVRKDFYGYTF - - TRBJ1-2 TRBV2
TGCGCCAGCAGCCCATGGGACAGGGGGCTTCACTTCGAGCAGTACTTC CASSPWDRGLHFEQYF TRBD1 - TRBJ2-7 TRBV5-1
TGTGCCAGCAGCTACGGACTAGCCGCCTACGAGCAGTACTTC CASSYGLAAYEQYF TRBD2 - TRBJ2-7 TRBV11-2
TGTGCCAGCAGTCCGTGCGGGAGCTCATATGAGCAGTTCTTC CASSPCGSSYEQFF TRBD2 - TRBJ2-1 TRBV6-7
TGTGCCAGCAGCTTCCAGGGTGCGGAGACCCAGTACTTC CASSFQGAETQYF - - TRBJ2-5 TRBV5-4
TGCGCCAGCAGATCTGTAGCGGGCGGCCGCACAGATACGCAGTATTTT CASRSVAGGRTDTQYF TRBD2 - TRBJ2-3 TRBV5-1
TGTGCCAGCAGACATAGCGGGGCCTACGAGCAGTACTTC CASRHSGAYEQYF TRBD2 - TRBJ2-7 TRBV7-9
TGTGCCAGCAAGAACCGGGCGGGAGGGCCTAAGGAGCAGTACTTC CASKNRAGGPKEQYF TRBD2 - TRBJ2-7 TRBV2
TGTGCCAGTGCCCGCGGACTGGATGAGGGAATCCAGCCCCAGCATTTT CASARGLDEGIQPQHF - - TRBJ1-5 TRBV19
TGTGCCAGCAGCCTGGGACTATACCCACGCACAGATACGCAGTATTTT CASSLGLYPRTDTQYF TRBD2 - TRBJ2-3 TRBV14
TGTGCCTGGAGAGGAGGGTTCGGCACTGAAGCTTTCTTT CAWRGGFGTEAFF - - TRBJ1-1 TRBV30
TGTGCCAGCCTCGAAGCTAACAGGGGACCTGCCGGTGGCTACACCTTC CASLEANRGPAGGYTF TRBD1 - TRBJ1-2 TRBV28
TGTGCCAGCAGGGAACCTCGACAGACCAAGAACACTGAAGCTTTCTTT CASREPRQTKNTEAFF - - TRBJ1-1 TRBV2
TGTGCCAGCAGCCCTCGGGCAGGCCGGGTCTCTGAGCAGTTCTTC CASSPRAGRVSEQFF - once TRBJ2-1 TRBV7-8
TGCAGCGTTGGGGACACTGCCTCCTACACCTTC CSVGDTASYTF - - TRBJ1-2 TRBV29-1
TGTGCCAGCAGCCAATTTACTAAAGCTTTCTTT CASSQFTKAFF - - TRBJ1-1 TRBV14
TGTGCCAGCAGCGTAGCGAAAGGTCGTGGGAACAATGAGCAGTTCTTC CASSVAKGRGNNEQFF - - TRBJ2-1 TRBV9
TGTGCCAGCAGCTTAGTTCGACATAATCGGAACATTCAGTACTTC CASSLVRHNRNIQYF - - TRBJ2-4 TRBV7-9
TGCGCCAGCAGCTTCTCTAAGGACACTGAAGCTTTCTTT CASSFSKDTEAFF - once TRBJ1-1 TRBV5-1
TGTGCCAGCAGGTCGAGTGAGAGTTCCCTCTCCTACGAGCAGTACTTC CASRSSESSLSYEQYF - - TRBJ2-7 TRBV2
TGTGCCTGGAGCTCGATTTGGACAGGGATGAAGACCCAGTACTTC CAWSSIWTGMKTQYF TRBD1 once TRBJ2-5 TRBV30
TGTGCCAGCAGTCTCACTAATACGAACACCGGGGAGCTGTTTTTT CASSLTNTNTGELFF - - TRBJ2-2 TRBV6-5
TGTGCCAGCAGTCCGGACACAAACTATGGCTACACCTTC CASSPDTNYGYTF - - TRBJ1-2 TRBV27
TGTGCCAGTAGGGAACCCGGGACAGGACCGGGAGGCTACACCTTC CASREPGTGPGGYTF TRBD1 - TRBJ1-2 TRBV19
TGTGCCAGCAGTGAACTCCTTGGCGAAAAACTGTTTTTT CASSELLGEKLFF - - TRBJ1-4 TRBV6-1
TGTGCCAGTAGTCCCAGGACAGGGCCCAATCAGCCCCAGCATTTT CASSPRTGPNQPQHF TRBD1 once TRBJ1-5 TRBV19
TGTGCCAGCAGCCAAGATGGGACAGGGGGCTATGGCTACACCTTC CASSQDGTGGYGYTF TRBD1 - TRBJ1-2 TRBV4-2
TGTGCCATCAGTGGGTCGGCGGGAGTCTCCTACGAGCAGTACTTC CAISGSAGVSYEQYF TRBD2 - TRBJ2-7 TRBV10-3
TGTGCCAGTGGCATCTCGGGTCAGCAGTACTTC CASGISGQQYF - - TRBJ2-7 TRBV19
TGTGCCAGCAGGGACAGTGAACCCTATGGCTACACCTTC CASRDSEPYGYTF - - TRBJ1-2 TRBV6-1
TGTGCCAGCAGGAGGTCAGGGCAAGTGGGAAACACCATATATTTT CASRRSGQVGNTIYF - - TRBJ1-3 TRBV6-1
TGTGCCAGCAGCTTATTGAACTACGAGCAGTACTTC CASSLLNYEQYF - - TRBJ2-7 TRBV7-6
TGTGCCAGCAGTTTATTTGGGACAGGGTGGCAGAGGGCCTACAATGAGCAGTTCTTC CASSLFGTGWQRAYNEQFF TRBD1 - TRBJ2-1 TRBV27
TGTGCCAGCAGCTTAGTCTCGGGACAGGGCTACGAGCAGTACTTC CASSLVSGQGYEQYF TRBD1 - TRBJ2-7 TRBV11-3
TGTGCCAGCAGCACTACTAGCGGGAGCAGTGAGACCCAGTACTTC CASSTTSGSSETQYF TRBD2 - TRBJ2-5 TRBV5-4
TGTGCCAGCAGTCCACGGACAGGGGGCAAAGCAATGTATGAGCAGTTCTTC CASSPRTGGKAMYEQFF TRBD1 - TRBJ2-1 TRBV27
TGCGCCAGCAGCCGGGGGCTCCTCGAGGGGGATACGCAGTATTTT CASSRGLLEGDTQYF - - TRBJ2-3 TRBV5-1
TGCGCCAGCAGCGTGGGGTACGAGCAGTACTTC CASSVGYEQYF - - TRBJ2-7 TRBV5-1
TGTGCCAGCAGCTTATCTCAGGGATTTTTTGGAAACACCATATATTTT CASSLSQGFFGNTIYF - - TRBJ1-3 TRBV5-8
TGCGCCAGCAGCTTGACAGGGGAGGGGGATGGCTACACCTTC CASSLTGEGDGYTF TRBD1 once TRBJ1-2 TRBV5-1
TGTGCCAGCAGCCACGATTGGGGAGCGGAAAAACTGTTTTTT CASSHDWGAEKLFF - - TRBJ1-4 TRBV7-2
TGTGCCAGCGCCGTTTACGAGCAGTACTTC CASAVYEQYF - - TRBJ2-7 TRBV6-1
TGCGCCAGCAGCTTGAAAAGCGGAGCCTACGAGCAGTACTTC CASSLKSGAYEQYF - few TRBJ2-7 TRBV5-1